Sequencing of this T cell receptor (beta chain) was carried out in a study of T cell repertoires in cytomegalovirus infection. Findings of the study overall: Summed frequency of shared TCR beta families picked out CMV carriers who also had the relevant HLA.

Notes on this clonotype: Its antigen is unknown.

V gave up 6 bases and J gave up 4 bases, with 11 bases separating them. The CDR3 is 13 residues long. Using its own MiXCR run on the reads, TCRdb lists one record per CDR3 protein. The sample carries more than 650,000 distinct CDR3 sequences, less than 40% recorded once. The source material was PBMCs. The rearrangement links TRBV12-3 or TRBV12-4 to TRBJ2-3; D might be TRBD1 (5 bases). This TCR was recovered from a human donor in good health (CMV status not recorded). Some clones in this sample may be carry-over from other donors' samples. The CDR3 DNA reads TGTGCCAGCAGCAGACAGTCCCCAGATACGCAGTATTTT. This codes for CASSRQSPDTQYF.